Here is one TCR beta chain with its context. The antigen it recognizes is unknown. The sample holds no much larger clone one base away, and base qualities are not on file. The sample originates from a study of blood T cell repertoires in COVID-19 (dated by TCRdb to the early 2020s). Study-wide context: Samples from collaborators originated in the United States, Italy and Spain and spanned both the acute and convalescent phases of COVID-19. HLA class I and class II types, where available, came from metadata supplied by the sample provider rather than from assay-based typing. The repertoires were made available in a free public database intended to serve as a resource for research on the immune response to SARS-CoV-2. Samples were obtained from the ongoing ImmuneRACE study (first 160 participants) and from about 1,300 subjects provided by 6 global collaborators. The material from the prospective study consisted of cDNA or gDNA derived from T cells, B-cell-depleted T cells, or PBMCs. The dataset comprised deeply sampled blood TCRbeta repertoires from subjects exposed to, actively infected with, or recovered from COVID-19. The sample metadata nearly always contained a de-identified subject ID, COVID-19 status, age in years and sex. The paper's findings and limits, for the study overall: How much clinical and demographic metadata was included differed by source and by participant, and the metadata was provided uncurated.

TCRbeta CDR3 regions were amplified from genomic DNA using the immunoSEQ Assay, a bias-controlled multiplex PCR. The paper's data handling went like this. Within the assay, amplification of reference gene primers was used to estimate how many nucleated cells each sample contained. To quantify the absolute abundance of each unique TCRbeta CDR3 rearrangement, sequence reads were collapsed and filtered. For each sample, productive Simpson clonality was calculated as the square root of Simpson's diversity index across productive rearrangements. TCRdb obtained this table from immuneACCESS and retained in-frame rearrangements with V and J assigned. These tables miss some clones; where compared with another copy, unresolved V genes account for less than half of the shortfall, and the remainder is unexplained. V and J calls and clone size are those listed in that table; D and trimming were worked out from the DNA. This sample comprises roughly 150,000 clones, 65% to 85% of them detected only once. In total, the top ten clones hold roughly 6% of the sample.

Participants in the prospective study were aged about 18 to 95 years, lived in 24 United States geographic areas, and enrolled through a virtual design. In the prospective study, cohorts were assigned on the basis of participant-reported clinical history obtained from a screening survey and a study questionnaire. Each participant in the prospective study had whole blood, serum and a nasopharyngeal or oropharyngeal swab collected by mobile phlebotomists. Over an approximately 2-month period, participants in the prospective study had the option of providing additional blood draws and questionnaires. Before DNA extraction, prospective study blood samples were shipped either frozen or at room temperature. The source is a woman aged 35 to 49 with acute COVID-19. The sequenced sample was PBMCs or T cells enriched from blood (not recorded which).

The nucleotides are TGTGCCAGCAGTTCCCCTAGCGGAGACTTCACAGATACGCAGTATTTT. The translation is CASSSPSGDFTDTQYF. This chain joins TRBV27 to TRBJ2-3; 7 of the junction bases match TRBD2. Reading from cysteine to phenylalanine, the CDR3 counts 16 amino acids. The retained sequence is limited to the CDR3, 48 bases, with the frame set at the first base. The CDR1 and CDR2 encoded by the germline V gene (reference sequence) are MNHEY and SMNVEV. For this chain, trimming is 4 bases at the V end and 2 bases at the J end, and the number of junction bases without a gene match is 9.